This TCR beta chain was captured in a study of blood T cell repertoires in COVID-19. Looking at the study overall: Italy, Spain and the United States were the sources of the convalescent and acute COVID-19 samples. Sources were T cells, B-cell-depleted T cells, or PBMCs; the material itself was cDNA or gDNA.

In the original processing: Quantification of nucleated cells was approximated via reference gene primer amplification. Generated by immunoSEQ multiplex PCR, the TCRdb table keeps only in-frame clones and is missing some. V and J calls and clone size are given by that table; D and trimming were obtained from the DNA. The table has about 78,000 clones, more than 60% seen once; the top ten hold just under 10%. Germline V gene data show CDR1 as LGHDT and CDR2 as YNNKEL (reference sequence). Deletions cut 4 bases from V and 5 bases from J, with 21 bases between. The CDR3 is 16 residues long. Material for sequencing was peripheral blood. The chain couples TRBV3-1 (or the pseudogene TRBV3-2) to TRBJ2-7; maybe TRBD1 (6 bases). This receptor was obtained from a human donor in a cohort sampled during active COVID-19. The CDR3 DNA follows: TGTGCCAGCAGCCCCCTTCCCGGGACAAGCCGTCACGAGCAGTACTTC. Translation gives CASSPLPGTSRHEQYF.